This paragraph covers one T cell receptor beta chain sequence. It has no known antigen specificity. No much larger clone exists at a distance of one base, and base qualities are not known. The library came from PCR. Sequencing instrument: Illumina HiSeq 2500. TCR libraries were prepared with molecular barcoding, using unique molecular identifiers to normalize TCRbeta repertoire quantification. TCRdb ran its own pipeline on the public reads, namely fastp trimming at Q25 and MiXCR clone calling, and kept in-frame beta chains. One record per CDR3 amino acid sequence lists the most common genes and DNA. The sample yields approximately 400,000 distinct CDR3 sequences; about 11% were counted once. The ten most abundant clones make up 5% to 6.5% of the sample. The germline V gene sets CDR1 to MGHDK and CDR2 to SYGVNS. Trimming takes 3 bases from V and 3 bases from J, and the germline ends sit 8 bases apart. The CDR3 holds 13 amino acids from the cysteine to the phenylalanine. This entry keeps only the CDR3 DNA: 39 bases, framed from base 1.

These data come from a study of T-cell reconstitution after alpha-beta-depleted transplantation in children (dated by TCRdb to about 2016). Background for the entire study: Using TCR repertoire profiling, the study followed T-cell immune reconstitution in a quantitative way in children after TCRalphabeta/CD19-depleted allogeneic hematopoietic cell transplantation.

The sequence was obtained from a human donor who donated a stem cell graft to a child with acute myeloid leukemia. Sequenced material: PBMCs from the stem cell graft donor, taken from the stem cell graft. The V and J genes are TRBV25-1 and TRBJ1-2, with the D gene not confidently named. The CDR3 protein sequence reads: CASSDPGDYGYTF. The bases read TGTGCCAGCAGTGACCCCGGGGACTATGGCTACACCTTC.